The entry below gives a single T cell receptor (beta chain) sequence along with its context. Its antigen is currently unknown. The source of the sample is a study of OX40 agonist ivuxolimab in advanced cancers. Study conclusions and caveats: The study observed clonal expansion of CD4+ and CD8+ blood T cells by week 6 at 0.1 to 3.0 mg/kg. Certain nonresponding patients likewise had low normalized T-cell clonal expansion.

V lost 5 bases and J lost 4; bases outside the gene matches: 8. The CDR3 sequence is 15 residues long. The germline V gene encodes CDR1 LNHDA and CDR2 SQIVND (reference sequence). This table comes from immunoSEQ multiplex PCR, and its TCRdb copy is limited to in-frame clones, with some not included. Counted here are fewer than 110,000 clones, 75% to 95% occurring once; the ten biggest clones make up 0.95% to 1.5%. The source material was CD4+ or CD8+ T cells sorted from blood, sampled in a trial of the OX40 agonist ivuxolimab. This chain uses TRBV19 with TRBJ1-5, with TRBD1 identical over 7 bases. The origin of this receptor is an adult with an advanced solid tumor such as melanoma, head and neck, liver or kidney cancer. CDR3 nucleotides: TGTGCCAGTAGTGTTGACAGGGTCTTGAATCAGCCCCAGCATTTT. Protein: CASSVDRVLNQPQHF. Variable domain in full (rest from reference TRBV19 and TRBJ1-5): DGGITQSPKYLFRKEGQNVTLSCEQNLNHDAMYWYRQDPGQGLRLIYYSQIVNDFQKGDIAEGYSVSREKKESFPLTVTSAQKNPTAFYLCASSVDRVLNQPQHFGDGTRLSIL.